This T cell receptor (beta chain) was captured by sequencing in a study of vaccination effects on CD4 cells after COVID-19 (dated by TCRdb to the early 2020s). Background on the whole study: Post-vaccine samples across the study were collected a median of 72 days after the second dose, with a range of 14 to 241. In both COVID-19 convalescent patients and infection-naive vaccine recipients, the study compared SARS-CoV-2 spike-specific CD4+ TCR repertoires from before mRNA vaccination with those from after it. In the study, cultures from other donors were sequenced using the Oncomine TCR Beta short-read assay on an Illumina iSeq 100. A total of some eleven COVID-19 convalescent patients and a few SARS-CoV-2-naive healthy vaccine recipients were included in the full study.

Points the paper makes about the study in general: Marked clonal contraction was observed in both infection-induced and vaccine-induced clones at late post-vaccination timepoints, consistent with waning T cell responses. Only a small number of convalescent patients were included, and no early post-infection timepoints were available, which limited the study. In healthy vaccine recipients, vaccine-induced clones were almost all SARS-CoV-2 mono-reactive, with only 1 of 255 being cross-reactive with common cold coronaviruses.

Worth noting for this clone: The antigen it recognizes is unknown. Within one base of it there is no much larger clone, and no base qualities were kept.

To identify antigen-specific CD4+ T cell clonotypes by their expansion, the ViraFEST assay first stimulated PBMC with viral peptide pools and then applied TCR sequencing. After more than nine days of culture, CD4+ T cells were isolated with the EasySep CD4+ T cell isolation kit. Each participant got two doses of an mRNA SARS-CoV-2 vaccine, either BNT162b2 or mRNA-1273. Healthy vaccine recipients had no prior SARS-CoV-2 infection, confirmed by negative nucleocapsid antibodies before and after vaccination. Each well held two million PBMC cultured in IMDM containing roughly 5% human AB serum, around 10 IU/ml IL-2 and gentamicin, along with roughly 10 ug/ml peptides. On days 3 and 7, half of the culture medium was replaced with fresh IL-2-containing medium. Each peptide stimulation condition was cultured in triplicate wells unless otherwise noted. PBMC were separated from whole blood using Ficoll-Paque Plus gradient centrifugation and were then either cryopreserved at -140C or used fresh. The overlapping peptide pools covered the spike proteins of SARS-CoV-2 and of the common cold coronaviruses HCoV-NL63, HCoV-OC43 and HCoV-229E. The QIAamp micro DNA kit was used to extract genomic DNA from the cultured CD4+ T cells.

The CDR3 measures 18 amino acids from cysteine to phenylalanine. Left in the record is the CDR3 DNA by itself, 54 bases read in frame from the first base. From a lookup of the germline V gene, CDR1 and CDR2 are MDHEN and SYDVKM. V and J are trimmed by 10 bases and 2 bases, and the gene matches miss 19 bases of the junction. Preparation of the library involved the immunoSEQ multiplex PCR assay. DNA from the cultured, isolated CD4+ T cells was subjected to TCR beta CDR3 sequencing. Processing in the source paper ran as follows. Non-productive TCR sequences were discarded, and reads were trimmed to the CDR3 region, with only CDR3s of 7 or more amino acids retained. The MANAFEST web app was used to pick out antigen-specific clonotypes by comparing their expansion in peptide wells with that in reference cultures. To be called positive, a clone needed expansion at FDR<0.05 compared with the reference and with all other wells, an odds ratio greater than 5, and a frequency greater than 0.1% in two replicate wells. Cross-reactive clonotypes were defined as significantly expanded in SARS-CoV-2 spike wells and in at least one common cold coronavirus spike condition. CDR3 similarity was assessed by Levenshtein distance using the stringdist R package, and unrooted trees were constructed with ape in R 3.6.1. TCRdb took this table from immuneACCESS and kept in-frame rearrangements with V and J called. Such tables lack part of the clones; where checked against another copy, unresolved V genes explain under half of the gap, and the rest is unexplained. For V, J and clone size, that table is used; D and trimming come from the DNA. The sample contains roughly 34,000 clones, about four fifths of them found a single time. The top ten clones comprise around 1.5% of the sample.

Sample: CD4+ T cells from PBMCs cultured with HCoV-NL63 spike peptides, taken after COVID-19 vaccination. In the paper's terms, the cell subset or site label means: HCoV-NL63 spike overlapping peptide pool stimulation. The TCR sequence derives from a human donor who received a COVID-19 vaccine. Some clones in this sample may be carry-over from other donors' samples. The V and J genes are TRBV28 and TRBJ2-7, with 11 bases in between that match TRBD2. The nucleotides are TGTGCCAACCCCTGGGGACTAGCGGAGTCAAGTCCCACCTACGAGCAGTACTTC. Its coded protein is CANPWGLAESSPTYEQYF.